This is a list of T cell receptor beta chains from one sample in a study of blood T cell repertoires in COVID-19. Sequenced by immunoSEQ multiplex PCR; TCRdb stores in-frame clones only, minus some. This sample has 150,000 or so clones, with 85% to 95% found just once. The specimen was peripheral blood. The receptors originated from a man between 45 and 60 years old with acute or convalescent COVID-19. Both conserved end residues are part of each CDR3. The D gene is left open where the match is weak. Clone size, where shown, is once, few, many, or a class for clones that have expanded.

>TRBJ2-1|TRBV14|TRBD2|NA
CASSLKVASGSFNEQFF
TGTGCCAGCAGCCTCAAGGTGGCTAGCGGGAGTTTCAATGAGCAGTTCTTC
>TRBJ1-4|TRBV25-1|NA|NA
CAIRGDNEKLFF
TGTGCCATCAGGGGAGATAATGAAAAACTGTTTTTT
>TRBJ1-5|TRBV30|NA|NA
CAWNSGGNQPQHF
TGTGCCTGGAATAGCGGGGGCAATCAGCCCCAGCATTTT
>TRBJ2-7|TRBV7-9|NA|NA
CASSAQGGHSYEQYF
TGTGCCAGCAGCGCACAGGGGGGGCACTCCTACGAGCAGTACTTC
>TRBJ1-5|TRBV28|NA|NA
CASSLTGKRNQPQHF
TGTGCCAGCAGTTTAACAGGGAAGAGGAATCAGCCCCAGCATTTT
>TRBJ2-7|TRBV3-1/TRBV3-2|NA|NA
CASSQEGVRRGYEQYF
TGTGCCAGCAGCCAAGAAGGGGTAAGGCGGGGTTACGAGCAGTACTTC
>TRBJ1-5|TRBV18|TRBD1|NA
CASSPKGGRGDQPQHF
TGTGCCAGCTCACCCAAAGGCGGCAGGGGGGACCAGCCCCAGCATTTT
>TRBJ2-5|TRBV4-1|TRBD2|NA
CASSQDGLADQETQYF
TGCGCCAGCAGCCAAGACGGGCTAGCGGACCAAGAGACCCAGTACTTC
>TRBJ2-7|TRBV27|TRBD1|NA
CASRRPGTGFHEQYF
TGTGCCAGCAGGCGCCCCGGGACAGGGTTTCACGAGCAGTACTTC
>TRBJ1-1|TRBV24-1|TRBD1|NA
CATSRQGGGTEAFF
TGTGCCACCAGTAGACAGGGAGGAGGCACTGAAGCTTTCTTT
>TRBJ2-1|TRBV28|NA|once
CSTGDGLLDEQFF
TGTTCCACGGGGGACGGCCTGTTGGATGAGCAGTTCTTC